Listed below are T cell receptor beta chains from one sample, sequenced in a study of blood T cell repertoires in COVID-19. The data were produced by immunoSEQ multiplex PCR, yet TCRdb's version contains in-frame clones alone and is incomplete. Found here are over 70,000 clones, around 87% of them singletons; the top ten hold roughly 1.2%. Sequenced material: peripheral blood. The receptors stem from a human donor in a cohort sampled during active COVID-19. CDR3s include the opening cysteine and the closing phenylalanine or tryptophan. The D gene is left open where the match is weak. Rows give clone size only sometimes, using once, few, many, or a class for an expanded clone.

clone_size	cdr3_length	d_call	v_call	j_call	cdr3_aa	cdr3_nt
NA	17	TRBD2	TRBV5-1	TRBJ2-7	CASSLELAAGILGEQYF	TGCGCCAGCAGCTTGGAGCTAGCGGCAGGAATCTTGGGGGAGCAGTACTTC
NA	15	TRBD1	TRBV9	TRBJ1-2	CASSPGTGANYGYTF	TGTGCCAGCAGCCCGGGGACAGGAGCTAACTATGGCTACACCTTC
NA	13	NA	TRBV10-2	TRBJ1-1	CASMGRGTAEAFF	TGCGCCAGCATGGGGCGGGGGACGGCTGAAGCTTTCTTT
few	14	TRBD2	TRBV7-9	TRBJ2-1	CASSLFGAGEEQFF	TGTGCCAGCAGCTTATTTGGAGCGGGGGAGGAGCAGTTCTTC
NA	13	NA	TRBV18	TRBJ2-1	CASSPLKDKEQFF	TGTGCCAGCTCACCACTAAAAGACAAAGAGCAGTTCTTC
few	12	TRBD2	TRBV3-1/TRBV3-2	TRBJ2-3	CASSQTSAFQYF	TGTGCCAGCAGCCAGACTAGCGCCTTCCAGTATTTT
NA	15	NA	TRBV10-2	TRBJ2-1	CASSVAGLTDNEQFF	TGCGCCAGCAGTGTCGCAGGACTTACCGACAATGAGCAGTTCTTC
NA	15	TRBD1	TRBV2	TRBJ1-3	CASRITGARGNTIYF	TGTGCCAGCAGAATAACAGGGGCTAGGGGAAACACCATATATTTT
NA	16	TRBD2	TRBV3-1/TRBV3-2	TRBJ2-5	CASSQGGAGGGETQYF	TGTGCCAGCAGCCAAGGCGGAGCGGGAGGTGGAGAGACCCAGTACTTC
NA	14	NA	TRBV28	TRBJ2-3	CASSFEGGTDTQYF	TGTGCCAGCAGTTTTGAGGGGGGCACAGATACGCAGTATTTT
once	15	TRBD2	TRBV5-1	TRBJ2-1	CASRATSGTYNEQFF	TGCGCCAGCAGAGCCACTAGCGGGACTTACAATGAGCAGTTCTTC
NA	17	TRBD1	TRBV5-4	TRBJ1-6	CASSINRDRGQKSPLHF	TGTGCCAGCAGCATTAACCGGGACAGGGGGCAGAAATCACCCCTCCACTTT
NA	13	NA	TRBV3-1/TRBV3-2	TRBJ1-1	CASSLSGGPEAFF	TGTGCCAGCAGCCTTTCCGGGGGACCTGAAGCTTTCTTT
NA	13	TRBD1	TRBV5-1	TRBJ1-3	CASSLGQGDTIYF	TGCGCCAGCAGCCTGGGACAGGGAGACACCATATATTTT
NA	14	TRBD1	TRBV28	TRBJ1-2	CASSRQGEGYGYTF	TGTGCCAGCAGTCGACAGGGGGAAGGCTATGGCTACACCTTC
NA	9	NA	TRBV29-1	TRBJ2-1	CSVPNEQFF	TGCAGCGTTCCGAATGAGCAGTTCTTC
NA	16	TRBD2	TRBV11-2	TRBJ2-1	CASSLISGSSYNEQFF	TGTGCCAGCAGCCTAATCAGCGGGAGCTCCTACAATGAGCAGTTCTTC
NA	12	TRBD2	TRBV13	TRBJ2-1	CASSVGRDEQFF	TGTGCCAGCAGTGTAGGGAGGGATGAGCAGTTCTTC
NA	15	NA	TRBV18	TRBJ1-1	CASSPGQTGNTEAFF	TGTGCCAGCTCACCAGGGCAGACCGGGAACACTGAAGCTTTCTTT
NA	15	NA	TRBV15	TRBJ2-7	CATSSQETVTYEQYF	TGTGCCACCAGCTCCCAAGAGACAGTTACCTACGAGCAGTACTTC